This T cell receptor beta chain was identified in a study of T cell responses to AZD1222 COVID-19 vaccine (dated by TCRdb to 2020 to 2022). General notes on the study: A total of just over 230 trial participants underwent TCR sequencing, of whom 207 received two doses of AZD1222 and around 26 received two doses of the MenACWY control vaccine. Trial participants were enrolled by age into subgroups of 18-55, 56-69 and 70-plus years, and around 150, 29 and 61 TCR-sequenced participants, respectively, were included in these subgroups.

V loses 3 bases of germline sequence and J loses 8 bases, and the interval between the two ends is 19 bases. The CDR3 covers 15 residues, taking in both the cysteine and the phenylalanine. Only the CDR3 part of the read is kept: 45 bases, read in frame from the first base. The germline V gene supplies CDR1 KGHSH and CDR2 LQKENI. Overall study outcomes, separate from this receptor: Epitopes outside the regions mutated in the B.1.351 and B.1.1.7 variants were reportedly recognized by nearly half of the unique spike-specific TCRs. Conclusions about previously exposed vaccinees are limited because only five to seven AZD1222 recipients were SARS-CoV-2 seropositive at baseline. Participants were mostly white British and included more females than males, and it was suggested by the authors that clonal diversity may have been underestimated. After two AZD1222 doses, both the breadth and the depth of spike-specific TCRs were significantly higher than at day 0 and than in MenACWY recipients. CD4 TCRs associated with the vaccine covered the entire spike protein, and the dominant responses were in regions 160-218 and 743-854. Because no samples from the day 14 peak response were available, repertoires could be characterized only after the peak T cell response. In the small 56-69-year group, the increase in depth fell short of significance, most likely because of low power.

The CDR3 regions of human TCRbeta chains were analyzed by immunosequencing. In the paper's pipeline: Repertoire TCRs were checked for matches against a reference library of SARS-CoV-2-specific TCRs that had been generated using the MIRA antigen-specificity platform. Breadth meant the fraction of unique TCRs that were SARS-CoV-2-associated, whereas depth meant the fraction of total T cells that were SARS-CoV-2-associated. Using the MIRA data, each spike-specific TCR was mapped to the spike region that the TCR reacts to and placed in a CD4 or CD8 class. Log10-transformed breadth and depth values were compared by one-way ANOVA with Sidak's multiple comparisons tests. TCRdb holds this immuneACCESS table with in-frame rearrangements only. Some clones are missing; in checked studies, unresolved V genes explain under half, and the rest has no known cause. V and J calls and clone size are copied from that table; D and trimming were computed from the DNA. In this sample the table shows around 150,000 clones, approximately 95% of which occur a single time. 6% to 7% of the sample is taken by the ten largest.

The sample's time point label, in plain terms: about 28 days (+/-7) after the second vaccine dose. AZD1222 recipients given second doses at about 4 weeks or at about 12 weeks were pooled, since spike-specific TCR depth and breadth were not found to differ between the two schedules. Vaccinee samples were obtained from the UK trials COV001 and COV002, which included a single-blind randomized controlled phase 2/3 trial of AZD1222 (ChAdOx1 nCoV-19) in healthy adults. For TCRbeta chain sequencing, PBMC samples were collected from trial participants at day 0 and at day 28 after the second dose. Regarding this clone: Its antigen is unknown. No base qualities exist here, and no much larger clone lies one base off it.

This sequence uses TRBV18 and TRBJ1-2; the D gene identity is not certain. The specimen was peripheral blood, collected 28 days after the second AZD1222 dose. The receptor's source is an adult who received the AZD1222 COVID-19 vaccine. CDR3 region: CASSPFGSVDRGYTF. The DNA reads TGTGCCAGCTCACCTTTTGGATCAGTGGACCGGGGCTACACCTTC.